This is a list of T cell receptor beta chains from one sample in a study of CD8 T cells in ankylosing spondylitis. A single record per CDR3 protein comes from TCRdb applying MiXCR to the 5' RACE reads. The top ten clones hold more than 40% of a sample with 220,000 or so distinct CDR3 sequences, about a sixth of them seen once. Material for sequencing was blood, either unsorted or a sorted T cell fraction (not recorded which). All receptors derive from a male donor with ankylosing spondylitis. Each CDR3 is given with its conserved first and last residue. A D gene is named only where the DNA matches it firmly.

d_call,j_call,v_call,cdr3_aa
.,TRBJ1-5,TRBV27,CASSLWMGNQPQHF
TRBD1,TRBJ1-1,TRBV6-1,CASRPDRGAEAFF
TRBD2,TRBJ2-7,TRBV6-2/TRBV6-3,CASSYSTASGEQYF
.,TRBJ1-4,TRBV15,CATSQGPLDEKLFF
TRBD2,TRBJ2-3,TRBV6-1,CASSPGTSVADTQYF
.,TRBJ1-2,TRBV12-3/TRBV12-4,CASSSLVQENYGYTF
.,TRBJ1-1,TRBV20-1,CSARDLWGERSEAFF
TRBD2,TRBJ2-7,TRBV7-2,CASSLGLAGSAYEQYF
.,TRBJ2-2,TRBV12-3/TRBV12-4,CASSPQTVNTGELFF
.,TRBJ2-1,TRBV29-1,CSVVGLGAVDEQFF
TRBD2,TRBJ2-3,TRBV7-9,CASNEVGAGGSTDTQYF
TRBD2,TRBJ2-5,TRBV7-9,CASSPPGGETQYF
.,TRBJ1-5,TRBV27,CASSLSGDIDQPQHF
TRBD2,TRBJ2-7,TRBV25-1,CASSDHIRDYPSYEQYF
.,TRBJ1-5,TRBV6-5,CASQAYNQPQHF
TRBD1,TRBJ1-1,TRBV12-3/TRBV12-4,CASSFDRGTEAFF
.,TRBJ2-2,TRBV20-1,CSARDRAGGSVTGELFF
.,TRBJ2-7,TRBV5-8,CASTTEAYEQYF
.,TRBJ2-3,TRBV7-9,CASSPETGTDTQYF
.,TRBJ1-1,TRBV19,CASSIGITEAFF
.,TRBJ1-2,TRBV12-3/TRBV12-4,CASSSTLNYGYTF
TRBD1,TRBJ1-1,TRBV4-1,CASSQDISVGTEEAFF
.,TRBJ2-5,TRBV7-9,CASSFAGANQETQYF
.,TRBJ2-6,TRBV20-1,CSARTVSGVNVLTF
.,TRBJ2-1,TRBV7-2,CASSRTGDGANEQFF
.,TRBJ1-5,TRBV6-5,CASSFTTGQGNQPQHF
.,TRBJ1-1,TRBV4-1,CASSVDARTEAFF
.,TRBJ2-7,TRBV19,CASSIAGGEVEQYF
TRBD1,TRBJ1-4,TRBV4-1,CASSQVSGQMGEKLFF
.,TRBJ2-5,TRBV29-1,CSVGTNQGGETQYF
.,TRBJ2-3,TRBV12-3/TRBV12-4,CASNFGGPGTDTQYF
.,TRBJ1-1,TRBV12-3/TRBV12-4,CASSQIGEAFF
.,TRBJ2-7,TRBV9,CASSPPRGYEQYF
TRBD1,TRBJ2-7,TRBV7-9,CASSSPGGYEQYF
TRBD2,TRBJ2-3,TRBV28,CASSWTSGSLDTQYF
TRBD2,TRBJ2-3,TRBV7-6,CASSLFSGEGTDTQYF
TRBD1,TRBJ2-2,TRBV29-1,CSVPGQGETGELFF
TRBD2,TRBJ2-7,TRBV11-2,CASSSGTSGTSYEQYF
TRBD2,TRBJ2-1,TRBV20-1,CSALLLSGSSYNEQFF
TRBD2,TRBJ2-1,TRBV2,CASSTSGGDEQFF
TRBD2,TRBJ2-3,TRBV28,CASRPLAGEGTDTQYF
.,TRBJ1-1,TRBV29-1,CSVPEASGTEAFF
.,TRBJ2-4,TRBV7-8,CASSLISGAKNIQYF
.,TRBJ2-7,TRBV30,CAVKRLSPSQYF
TRBD2,TRBJ2-1,TRBV4-2,CASSQDLGTSGNEQFF
TRBD1,TRBJ1-1,TRBV5-1,CASSLGQGAGTEAFF
.,TRBJ2-1,TRBV9,CASSVVGLTNEQFF
.,TRBJ2-1,TRBV7-9,CASIKSGNHNEQFF
.,TRBJ2-1,TRBV29-1,CSAGWGDEQFF
.,TRBJ2-5,TRBV6-5,CASSSWGSTGETQYF
TRBD1,TRBJ2-1,TRBV5-1,CASSSRQGPYNEQFF
TRBD1,TRBJ2-7,TRBV5-1,CASSSDRELYEQYF
.,TRBJ1-1,TRBV9,CASSVVSGDMNTEAFF